This paragraph reports one TCR beta chain. The repertoire was sequenced with immunoSEQ multiplex PCR; TCRdb's copy has only in-frame clones and lacks some. Here the sample spans tens of thousands of clones, about 88% being singletons. The record originates from a study of control samples from healthy donors and cancer patients. This CDR3 comprises 14 residues. Germline values: CDR1 SEHNR, CDR2 FQNEAQ (reference sequence). Losses at the gene ends were 5 bases for V and 1 base for J; bases not matched to a gene: 1. The chain uses TRBV7-9 and TRBJ1-3; 8 positions agree with TRBD1. This TCR came from a man in his 70s with lung cancer. The sample taken for sequencing was PBMCs. The CDR3 DNA is TGTGCCAGCAGCCGGACAGGGTCTGGAAACACCATATATTTT. Protein: CASSRTGSGNTIYF.